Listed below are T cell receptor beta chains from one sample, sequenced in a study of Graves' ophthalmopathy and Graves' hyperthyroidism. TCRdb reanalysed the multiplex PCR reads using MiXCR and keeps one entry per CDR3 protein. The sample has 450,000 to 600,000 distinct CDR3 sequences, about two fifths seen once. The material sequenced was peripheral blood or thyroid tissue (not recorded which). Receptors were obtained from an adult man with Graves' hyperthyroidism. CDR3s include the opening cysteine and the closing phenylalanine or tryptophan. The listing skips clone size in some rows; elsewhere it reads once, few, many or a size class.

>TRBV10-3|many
CAIRGLAGNSGANVLTF
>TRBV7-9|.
CASSQDLDSHEQYF
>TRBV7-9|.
CASSLGGGHQETQYF
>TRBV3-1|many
CASSQGHKNSPLHF
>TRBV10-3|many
CAISDVGHRTDTQYF
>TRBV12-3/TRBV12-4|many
CASSIWGWYEQYF
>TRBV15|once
CATSTLGLAGETQCF
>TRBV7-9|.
CASSLLGSGGQETQYF
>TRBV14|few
CASSQELGLATGELFF
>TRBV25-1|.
CASSDPGTGGFSPLHF
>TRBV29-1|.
CSVGGSAAYEKLFF
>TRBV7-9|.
CASGATDRGDYEQYF
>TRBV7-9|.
CASSTGGGLMNTEAFF
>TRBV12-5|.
CASSPDSEDTQYF
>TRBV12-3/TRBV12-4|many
CASSFRGWETQYF
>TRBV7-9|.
CASSSRQGADTGELFF
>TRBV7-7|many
CASSMGTGSHEQYF
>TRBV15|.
CATSRARVGDGSPLHF
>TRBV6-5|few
CASSEAGLGGPQPQHF
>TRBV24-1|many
CATSATGQGSNQPQHF